This T cell receptor (beta chain) was sequenced for a study of response to subunit inactivated influenza vaccine. Study-level points and caveats: The study's authors posited that every seasonal influenza vaccination enlists few new T cells.

CDR3 length: 13 amino acids. V was cut by 4 bases and J by 3 bases, with 12 bases left in between. Germline V lookup: CDR1 DFQATT, CDR2 SNEGSKA (reference sequence). The sample holds a few counts of this clonotype. The target antigen is unknown. One entry per CDR3 protein, called by TCRdb with MiXCR from the RT-PCR reads. The sample has 600,000 to 850,000 distinct CDR3 sequences, 14% seen once. Sequencing was performed on PBMCs from blood, taken approximately 15 days before vaccination. This clonotype originated in a man in his fifties or sixties who received an inactivated influenza vaccine. This chain uses TRBV20-1 with TRBJ1-2; D is perhaps TRBD1 (6 bases). CDR3 sequence: CSAKPGQYYGYTF. As DNA, the CDR3 is TGCAGTGCTAAGCCCGGACAGTACTATGGCTACACCTTC.